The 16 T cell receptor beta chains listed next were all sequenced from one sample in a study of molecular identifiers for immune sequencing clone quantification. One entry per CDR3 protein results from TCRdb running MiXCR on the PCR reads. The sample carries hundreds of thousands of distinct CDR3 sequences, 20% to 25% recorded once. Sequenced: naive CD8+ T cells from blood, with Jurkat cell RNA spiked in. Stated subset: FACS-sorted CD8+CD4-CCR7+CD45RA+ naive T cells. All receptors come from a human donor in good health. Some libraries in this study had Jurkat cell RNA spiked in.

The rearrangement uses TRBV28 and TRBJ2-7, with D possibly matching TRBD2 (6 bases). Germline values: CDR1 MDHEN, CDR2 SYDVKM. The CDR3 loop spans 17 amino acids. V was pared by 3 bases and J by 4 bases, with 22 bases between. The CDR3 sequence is CASSFPREVSEYYEQYF. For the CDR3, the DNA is TGTGCCAGCAGTTTCCCGCGGGAAGTTTCGGAGTATTACGAGCAGTACTTC.

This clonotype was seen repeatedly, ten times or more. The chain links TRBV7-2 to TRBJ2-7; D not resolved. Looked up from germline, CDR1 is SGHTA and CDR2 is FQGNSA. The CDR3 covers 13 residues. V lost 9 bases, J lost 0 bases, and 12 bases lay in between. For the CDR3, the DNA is TGTGCCAGTCTGGAGTCCACCTCCTACGAGCAGTACTTC. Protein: CASLESTSYEQYF.

DNA for the CDR3: TGTGCCAGCAGTTTTCTTAGGGGGCGCGGGGAGCAGTACTTC. Translation gives CASSFLRGRGEQYF. The V gene is TRBV12-3 or TRBV12-4, the J gene TRBJ2-7; 7 bases are shared with TRBD1. The CDR3 is made up of 14 amino acids. Germline trimming cut 3 bases from V and 7 bases from J; bases unmatched to any gene: 9.

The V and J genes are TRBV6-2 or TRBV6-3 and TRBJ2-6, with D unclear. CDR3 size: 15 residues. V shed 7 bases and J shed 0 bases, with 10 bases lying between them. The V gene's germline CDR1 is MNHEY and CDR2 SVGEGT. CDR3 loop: CASTPTTSGANVLTF. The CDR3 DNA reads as TGTGCCAGCACCCCTACTACCTCTGGGGCCAACGTCCTGACTTTC.

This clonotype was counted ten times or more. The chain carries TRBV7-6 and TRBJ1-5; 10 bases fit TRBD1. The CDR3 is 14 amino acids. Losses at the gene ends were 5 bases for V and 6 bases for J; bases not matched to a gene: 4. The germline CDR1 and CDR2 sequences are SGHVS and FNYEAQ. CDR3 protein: CASSPGTGVQPQHF. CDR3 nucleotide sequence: TGTGCCAGCAGCCCCGGGACAGGGGTTCAGCCCCAGCATTTT.

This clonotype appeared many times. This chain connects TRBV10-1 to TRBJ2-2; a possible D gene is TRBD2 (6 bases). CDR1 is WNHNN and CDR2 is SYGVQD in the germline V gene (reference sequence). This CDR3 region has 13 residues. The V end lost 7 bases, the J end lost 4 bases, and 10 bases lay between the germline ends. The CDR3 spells CASTAGSTGELFF. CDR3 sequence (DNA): TGCGCCAGCACGGCGGGGAGCACCGGGGAGCTGTTTTTT.

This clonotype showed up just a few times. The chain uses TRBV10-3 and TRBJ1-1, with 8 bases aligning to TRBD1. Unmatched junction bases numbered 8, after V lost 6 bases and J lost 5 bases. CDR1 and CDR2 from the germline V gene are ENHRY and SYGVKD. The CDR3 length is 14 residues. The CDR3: CAISPGQGRTEAFF. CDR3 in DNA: TGTGCCATCAGCCCCGGACAGGGCCGGACTGAAGCTTTCTTT.

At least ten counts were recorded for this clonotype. CDR3 sequence (DNA): TGTGCCAGCAGTGAACAGGGCAATGAAAAACTGTTTTTT. Its translation: CASSEQGNEKLFF. The chain recombines TRBV2 with TRBJ1-4; D may be TRBD1 (5 bases). Germline V gene lookup returns CDR1 SNHLY and CDR2 FYNNEI. This CDR3 has 13 residues. V lost 2 bases to trimming and J lost 5 bases, with 6 bases between them.

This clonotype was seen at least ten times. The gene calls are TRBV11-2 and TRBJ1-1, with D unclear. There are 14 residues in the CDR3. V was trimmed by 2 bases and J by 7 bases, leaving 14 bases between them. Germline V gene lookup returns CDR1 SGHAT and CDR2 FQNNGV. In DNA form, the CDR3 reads TGTGCCAGCAGCTTACTTACGGGAACTGATGAAGCTTTCTTT. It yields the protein CASSLLTGTDEAFF.

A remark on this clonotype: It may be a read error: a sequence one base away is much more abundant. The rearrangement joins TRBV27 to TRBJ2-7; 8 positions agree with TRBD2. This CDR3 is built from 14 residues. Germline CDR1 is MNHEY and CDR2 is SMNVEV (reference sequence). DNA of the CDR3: TGTGTCAGCAGTTTTAACGGGGGGGCGAACGAGCAGTACTTC. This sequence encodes CVSSFNGGANEQYF.

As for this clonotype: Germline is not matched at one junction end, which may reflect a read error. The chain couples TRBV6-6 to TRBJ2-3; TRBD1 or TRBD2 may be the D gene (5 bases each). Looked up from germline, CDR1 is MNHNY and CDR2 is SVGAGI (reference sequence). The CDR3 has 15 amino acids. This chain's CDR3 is CASSAPGRSTNTQYF. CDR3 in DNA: TGTGCCAGCAGCGCGCCGGGACGCAGCACAAATACGCAGTATTTT.

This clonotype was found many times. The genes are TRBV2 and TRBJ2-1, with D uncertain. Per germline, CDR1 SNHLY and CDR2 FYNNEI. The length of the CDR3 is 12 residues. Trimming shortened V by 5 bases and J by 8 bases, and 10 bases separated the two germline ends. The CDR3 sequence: CASSSLLDEQFF. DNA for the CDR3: TGTGCCAGCAGTTCCCTTTTGGATGAGCAGTTCTTC.

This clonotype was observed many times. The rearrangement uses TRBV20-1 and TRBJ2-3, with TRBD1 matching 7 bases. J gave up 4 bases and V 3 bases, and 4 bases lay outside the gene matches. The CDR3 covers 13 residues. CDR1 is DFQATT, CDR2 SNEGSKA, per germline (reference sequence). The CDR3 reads CSARTGSADTQYF. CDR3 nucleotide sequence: TGCAGTGCTAGGACAGGGTCTGCAGATACGCAGTATTTT.

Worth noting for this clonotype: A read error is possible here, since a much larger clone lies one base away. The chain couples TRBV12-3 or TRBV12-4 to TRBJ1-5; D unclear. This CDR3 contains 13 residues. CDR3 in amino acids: CASSLFGNQPQRF. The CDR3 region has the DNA TGTGCCAGCAGTTTATTTGGCAATCAGCCCCAGCGTTTT.

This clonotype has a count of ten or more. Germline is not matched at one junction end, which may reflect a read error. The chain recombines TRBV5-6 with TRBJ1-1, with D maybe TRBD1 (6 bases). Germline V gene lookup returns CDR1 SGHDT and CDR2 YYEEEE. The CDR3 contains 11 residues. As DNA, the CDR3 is TGCGCCAGCAGCTTGGGGGGCGAAGCTTTCTTT. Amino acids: CASSLGGEAFF.

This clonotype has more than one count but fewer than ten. CDR3 amino acids: CASSSLRGSYNEQFF. CDR3 in DNA: TGTGCCAGCAGTTCTCTCAGGGGTTCCTACAATGAGCAGTTCTTC. The chain is built from TRBV27 and TRBJ2-1; a weak D match, TRBD1 (6 bases). Germline-derived CDR1 and CDR2 are MNHEY and SMNVEV (reference sequence). This CDR3 is 15 amino acids long. V dropped 4 bases and J dropped 1 base, with 11 bases sitting between them.